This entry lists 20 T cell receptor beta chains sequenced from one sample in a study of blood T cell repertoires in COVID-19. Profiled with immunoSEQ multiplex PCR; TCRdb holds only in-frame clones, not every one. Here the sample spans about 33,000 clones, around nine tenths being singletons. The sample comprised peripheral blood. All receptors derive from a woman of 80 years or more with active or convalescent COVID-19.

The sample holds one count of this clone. The CDR3 coding sequence is TGTGCCAGCAGCTTGGTGGGTAGCAGCAATCAGCCCCAGCATTTT. Its protein is CASSLVGSSNQPQHF. The genes are TRBV5-5 and TRBJ1-5; D is undetermined. V was shortened by 0 bases and J by 1 base, with 8 bases between the two germline ends. CDR1 and CDR2 (germline): SGHKS, YYEKEE (reference sequence). The CDR3 has 15 amino acids.

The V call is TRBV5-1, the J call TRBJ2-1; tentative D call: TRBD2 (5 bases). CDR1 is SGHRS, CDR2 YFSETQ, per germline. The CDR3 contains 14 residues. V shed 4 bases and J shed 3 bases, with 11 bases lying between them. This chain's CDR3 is CASSENRDYNEQFF. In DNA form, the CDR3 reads TGCGCCAGCAGCGAAAACCGGGACTACAATGAGCAGTTCTTC. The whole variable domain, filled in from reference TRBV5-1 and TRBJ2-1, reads KAGVTQTPRYLIKTRGQQVTLSCSPISGHRSVSWYQQTPGQGLQFLFEYFSETQRNKGNFPGRFSGRQFSNSRSEMNVSTLELGDSALYLCASSENRDYNEQFFGPGTRLTVL.

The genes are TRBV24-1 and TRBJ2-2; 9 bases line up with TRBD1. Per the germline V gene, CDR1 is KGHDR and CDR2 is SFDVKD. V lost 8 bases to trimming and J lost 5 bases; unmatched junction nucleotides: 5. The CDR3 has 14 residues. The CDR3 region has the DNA TGTGCCACCATGGGACAGGGAAGGACCGGGGAGCTGTTTTTT. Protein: CATMGQGRTGELFF.

CDR3 loop: CASSEAGTLGTDTQYF. For the CDR3, the DNA is TGTGCCAGCAGTGAAGCGGGGACATTGGGAACAGATACGCAGTATTTT. The chain employs TRBV6-1 and TRBJ2-3, with D tentatively TRBD1 (6 bases). The V gene lost 0 bases and the J gene lost 3 bases, with 13 bases spanning the gap. CDR3 length: 16 residues. From germline, CDR1 is MNHNS and CDR2 SASEGT.

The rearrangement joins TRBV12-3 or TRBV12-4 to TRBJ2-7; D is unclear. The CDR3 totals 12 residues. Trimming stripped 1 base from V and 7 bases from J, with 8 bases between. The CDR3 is CASSLGRSEQYF. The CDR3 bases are TGTGCCAGCAGTTTAGGCAGGTCGGAGCAGTACTTC.

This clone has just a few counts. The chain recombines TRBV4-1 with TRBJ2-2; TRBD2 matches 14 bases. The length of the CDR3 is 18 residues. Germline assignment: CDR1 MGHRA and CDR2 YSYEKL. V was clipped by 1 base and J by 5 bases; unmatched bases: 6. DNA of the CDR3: TGCGCCAGCAGCCAAGCGGGACTAGCGGGGGTGGGAACCGGGGAGCTGTTTTTT. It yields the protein CASSQAGLAGVGTGELFF.

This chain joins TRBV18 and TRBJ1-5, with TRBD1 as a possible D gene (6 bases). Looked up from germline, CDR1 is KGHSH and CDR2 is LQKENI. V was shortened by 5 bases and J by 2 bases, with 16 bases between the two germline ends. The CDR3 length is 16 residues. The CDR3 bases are TGTGCCAGCTCAAAAGACCGGGACACCGGCAATCAGCCCCAGCATTTT. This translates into CASSKDRDTGNQPQHF.

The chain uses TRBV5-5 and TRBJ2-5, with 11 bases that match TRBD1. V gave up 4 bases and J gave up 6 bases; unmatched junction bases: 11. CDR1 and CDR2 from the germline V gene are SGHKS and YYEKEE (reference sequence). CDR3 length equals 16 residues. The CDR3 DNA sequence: TGTGCCAGCAGCCCCGGGGCCCGGGACAGGGGGAAGACCCAGTACTTC. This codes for CASSPGARDRGKTQYF.

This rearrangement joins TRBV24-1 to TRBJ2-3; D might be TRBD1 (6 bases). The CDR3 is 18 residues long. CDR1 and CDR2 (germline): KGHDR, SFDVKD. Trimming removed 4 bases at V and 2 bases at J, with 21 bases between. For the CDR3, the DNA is TGTGCCACCAGTGACCGAGGGGGTCGTACAGCTTCCACAGATACGCAGTATTTT. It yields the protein CATSDRGGRTASTDTQYF.

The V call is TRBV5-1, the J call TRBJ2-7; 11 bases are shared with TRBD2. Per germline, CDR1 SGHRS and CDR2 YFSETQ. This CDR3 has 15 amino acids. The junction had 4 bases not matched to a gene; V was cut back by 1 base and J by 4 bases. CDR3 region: CASSLSGTSGYEQYF. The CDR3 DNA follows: TGCGCCAGCAGCTTGTCCGGGACTAGCGGTTACGAGCAGTACTTC.

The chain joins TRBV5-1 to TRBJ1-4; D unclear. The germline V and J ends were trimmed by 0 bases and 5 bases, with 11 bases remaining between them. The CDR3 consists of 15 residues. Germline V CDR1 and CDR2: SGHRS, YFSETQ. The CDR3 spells CASSLGDTPNEKLFF. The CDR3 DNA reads TGCGCCAGCAGCTTGGGTGACACTCCAAATGAAAAACTGTTTTTT.

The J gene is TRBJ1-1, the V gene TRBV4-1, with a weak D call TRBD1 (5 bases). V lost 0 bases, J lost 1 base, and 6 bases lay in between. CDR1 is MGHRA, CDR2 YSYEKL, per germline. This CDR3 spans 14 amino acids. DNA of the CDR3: TGCGCCAGCAGCCAAGAGGGGGGGAACACTGAAGCTTTCTTT. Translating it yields CASSQEGGNTEAFF.

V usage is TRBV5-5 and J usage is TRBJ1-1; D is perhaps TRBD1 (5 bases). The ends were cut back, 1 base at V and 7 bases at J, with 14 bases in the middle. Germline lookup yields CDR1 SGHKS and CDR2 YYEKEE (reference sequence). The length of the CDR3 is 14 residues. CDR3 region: CASSLPGFNNEAFF. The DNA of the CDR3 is TGTGCCAGCAGCTTGCCAGGGTTTAATAATGAAGCTTTCTTT.

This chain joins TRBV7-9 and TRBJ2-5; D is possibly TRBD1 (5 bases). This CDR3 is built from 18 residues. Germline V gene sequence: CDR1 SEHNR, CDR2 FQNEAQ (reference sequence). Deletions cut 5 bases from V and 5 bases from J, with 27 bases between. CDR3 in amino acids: CASSIPQGATTKGETQYF. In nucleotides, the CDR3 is TGTGCCAGCAGCATCCCCCAAGGCGCGACAACTAAGGGGGAGACCCAGTACTTC. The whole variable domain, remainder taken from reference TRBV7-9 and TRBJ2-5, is DTGVSQNPRHKITKRGQNVTFRCDPISEHNRLYWYRQTLGQGPEFLTYFQNEAQLEKSRLLSDRFSAERPKGSFSTLEIQRTEQGDSAMYLCASSIPQGATTKGETQYFGPGTRLLVL.

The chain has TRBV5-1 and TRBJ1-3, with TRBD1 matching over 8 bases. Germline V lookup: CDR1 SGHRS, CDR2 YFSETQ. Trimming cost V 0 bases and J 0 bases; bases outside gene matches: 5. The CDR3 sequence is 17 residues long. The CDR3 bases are TGCGCCAGCAGCTTGGAAGGGACAGGTCCCTCTGGAAACACCATATATTTT. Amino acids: CASSLEGTGPSGNTIYF.

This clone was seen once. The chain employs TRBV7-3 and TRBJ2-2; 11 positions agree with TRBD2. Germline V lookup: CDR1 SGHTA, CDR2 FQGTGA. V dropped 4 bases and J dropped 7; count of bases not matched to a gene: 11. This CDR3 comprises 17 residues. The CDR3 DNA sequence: TGTGCCAGCAGCTCCCTTAGCGGGGGGGCCTATGGCGGGGAGCTGTTTTTT. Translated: CASSSLSGGAYGGELFF.

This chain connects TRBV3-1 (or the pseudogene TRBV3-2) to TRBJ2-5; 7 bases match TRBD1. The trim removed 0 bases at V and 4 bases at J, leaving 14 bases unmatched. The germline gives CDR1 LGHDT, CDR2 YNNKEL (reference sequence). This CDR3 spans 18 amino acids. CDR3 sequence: CASSQDERTGVNRETQYF. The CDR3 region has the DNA TGTGCCAGCAGCCAAGATGAAAGGACAGGTGTTAATAGAGAGACCCAGTACTTC.

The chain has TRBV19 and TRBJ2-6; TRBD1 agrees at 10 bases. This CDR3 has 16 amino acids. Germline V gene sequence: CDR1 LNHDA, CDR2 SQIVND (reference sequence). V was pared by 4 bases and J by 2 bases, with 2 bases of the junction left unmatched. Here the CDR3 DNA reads TGTGCCAGTAGTAGGGGACAGGGGACTGGGGCCAACGTCCTGACTTTC. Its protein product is CASSRGQGTGANVLTF.

CDR3 DNA sequence: TGTGCCAGCAGCTTAGGACTAGCGGACACCTACGAGCAGTACTTC. Its translation: CASSLGLADTYEQYF. The chain employs TRBV7-2 and TRBJ2-7; 9 bases match TRBD2. The CDR3 runs to 15 residues. Germline V CDR1 and CDR2: SGHTA, FQGNSA. V lost 1 base and J lost 2; bases outside the gene matches: 3.

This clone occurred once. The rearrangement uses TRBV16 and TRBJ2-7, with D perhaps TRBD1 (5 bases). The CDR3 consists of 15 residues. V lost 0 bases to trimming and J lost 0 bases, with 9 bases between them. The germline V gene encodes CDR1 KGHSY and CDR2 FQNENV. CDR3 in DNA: TGTGCCAGCAGCCAATCTAGACAGAGCTCCTACGAGCAGTACTTC. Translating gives CASSQSRQSSYEQYF. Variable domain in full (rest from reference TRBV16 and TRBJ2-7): GEEVAQTPKHLVRGEGQKAKLYCAPIKGHSYVFWYQQVLKNEFKFLISFQNENVFDETGMPKERFSAKCLPNSPCSLEIQATKLEDSAVYFCASSQSRQSSYEQYFGPGTRLTVT.